The T cell receptor beta chain described here comes from a study of somatic mutations in cytotoxic T cells in rheumatoid arthritis. Produced via immunoSEQ multiplex PCR; TCRdb's table is partial and in-frame only. The sample shows 25,000 to 30,000 clones, about 80% of them seen only once. J gave up 7 bases and V 5 bases, and 1 base lay outside the gene matches. The CDR3 extends over 11 amino acids. Germline CDR1 is SGHVS and CDR2 is FNYEAQ. Input material: CD8+ T cells sorted from blood. The chain carries TRBV7-6 and TRBJ2-7; 8 nucleotides line up with TRBD1. The TCR was taken from a man in his fifties or sixties in good health. The CDR3 region has the DNA TGTGCCAGCAGCACAGGGGGGGAGCAGTACTTC. This encodes CASSTGGEQYF. Supplemented by reference TRBV7-6 and TRBJ2-7, the full variable domain reads GAGVSQSPRYKVTKRGQDVALRCDPISGHVSLYWYRQALGQGPEFLTYFNYEAQQDKSGLPNDRFSAERPEGSISTLTIQRTEQRDSAMYRCASSTGGEQYFGPGTRLTVT.